This entry concerns a single TCR beta chain. Its antigen remains unknown. The CDR3 covers 22 residues. Looked up from germline, CDR1 is MNHEY and CDR2 is SMNVEV (reference sequence). V gave up 2 bases and J gave up 9 bases; unmatched junction bases: 22. This entry comes from a study of cytomegalovirus exposure and HLA in healthy donors. Profiled with immunoSEQ multiplex PCR; TCRdb holds only in-frame clones, not every one. Counted here are over 200,000 clones, over 75% occurring once; the ten biggest clones make up 1.5% to 2.5%. Study-wide findings and caveats: The study found most TCR sequences rare, yet found some public TCRs in many donors.

The origin of this receptor is a woman aged 18-29 years in good health and CMV-seropositive. Sequenced input: PBMCs. V and J are TRBV27 and TRBJ2-1; TRBD2 aligns across 16 bases. The CDR3 nucleotides read TGTGCCAGCAGTTTAACTTCGGAGGGACTAGCGGGAGGGCCTTACTCTGGTGGTGAGCAGTTCTTC. Its protein is CASSLTSEGLAGGPYSGGEQFF.